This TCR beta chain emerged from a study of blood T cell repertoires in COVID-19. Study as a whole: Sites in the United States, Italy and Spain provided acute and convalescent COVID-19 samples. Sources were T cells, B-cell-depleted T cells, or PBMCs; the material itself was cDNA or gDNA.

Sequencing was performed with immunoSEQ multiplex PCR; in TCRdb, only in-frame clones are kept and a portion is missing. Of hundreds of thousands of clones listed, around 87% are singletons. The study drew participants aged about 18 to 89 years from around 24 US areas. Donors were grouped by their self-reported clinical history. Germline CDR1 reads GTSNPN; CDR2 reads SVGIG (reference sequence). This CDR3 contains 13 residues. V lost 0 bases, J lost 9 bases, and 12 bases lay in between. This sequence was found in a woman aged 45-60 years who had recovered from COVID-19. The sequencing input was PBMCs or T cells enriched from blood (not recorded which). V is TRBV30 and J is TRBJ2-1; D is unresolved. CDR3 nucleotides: TGTGCCTGGAGTGTACGAGGTCTAAGTGAGCAGTTCTTC. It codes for CAWSVRGLSEQFF.